This entry lists 17 T cell receptor beta chains sequenced from one sample in a study of post-analysis software for immune sequencing data. Study observations and caveats: In patients, five TRBV segments were more frequent than in controls, with TRBV5-6, TRBV5-1 and TRBV20-1 among them.

No antigen is known for these receptors. Tagging with unique molecular identifiers was a feature of the TCR beta cDNA libraries. TCRdb fed the PCR reads into MiXCR, producing one record per CDR3 protein. The sample contains 800,000 to 950,000 distinct CDR3 sequences, approximately 53% of which appear only once. Sequencing was carried out using blood. The receptors originated from a girl aged 10-17 years with multiple sclerosis.

V is TRBV10-3 and J is TRBJ2-1, with TRBD2 as a possible D gene (6 bases). The end of the DNA is better explained by TRBJ2-7, so the J call may be wrong. CDR1 is ENHRY and CDR2 is SYGVKD in the germline V gene. This CDR3 has 13 amino acids. The CDR3 region is CAIRPRLGNEQYF. The DNA of the CDR3 is TGTGCCATCAGACCCCGACTAGGCAATGAGCAGTACTTC.

This clonotype was seen a handful of times. The J gene is TRBJ2-4, the V gene TRBV29-1; 12 bases match TRBD2. The J call may be mistaken, given a closer DNA end match to TRBJ2-7. In germline, CDR1 is SQVTM, CDR2 ANQGSEA. The CDR3 length is 14 residues. In DNA, the CDR3 is TGCAGCGTATCGACTAGCGGGAGTTCTAGCGAGCAGTACTTC. Translating gives CSVSTSGSSSEQYF.

The gene calls are TRBV29-1 and TRBJ1-4, with D possibly matching TRBD1 (6 bases). Germline V gene sequence: CDR1 SQVTM, CDR2 ANQGSEA. This CDR3 has 13 amino acids. Between the trimmed V and J ends, which lost 6 bases and 0 bases, there was a span of 8 bases. DNA of the CDR3: TGCAGCGTGGGGGGCCCAACTAATGAAAAACTGTTTTTT. Protein sequence: CSVGGPTNEKLFF.

This chain connects TRBV6-5 to TRBJ2-1, with D perhaps given as TRBD1 or TRBD2 (5 bases each). CDR3 length equals 15 residues. CDR1 MNHEY and CDR2 SVGAGI come from the germline V gene. Trimming left V 7 bases short and J 4 bases short, with 17 bases between. For the CDR3, the DNA is TGTGCCAGCACCACTCAGGGACGGCTATACAATGAGCAGTTCTTC. It codes for CASTTQGRLYNEQFF.

This clonotype has just a few counts. The chain has TRBV29-1 and TRBJ2-7; a possible D gene is TRBD1 (5 bases). The CDR3 has 12 amino acids. Per germline, CDR1 SQVTM and CDR2 ANQGSEA. The germline V and J ends were trimmed by 4 bases and 4 bases, with 11 bases remaining between them. As DNA, the CDR3 is TGCAGCGTTGCACAGGAATTTTACGAGCAGTACTTC. The encoded protein is CSVAQEFYEQYF.

This clonotype was found a few times. The V and J genes are TRBV15 and TRBJ2-4; D is unclear. The DNA end is more similar to TRBJ2-7, so the J call may be wrong. The CDR3 runs to 15 residues. Germline assignment: CDR1 LNHNV and CDR2 YYDKDF (reference sequence). The CDR3 region has the DNA TGTGCCACCAGCAGCCACCCCGACCCTACCTACGAGCAGTACTTC. Translating it yields CATSSHPDPTYEQYF.

The chain has TRBV6-6 and TRBJ2-7, with 9 positions matching TRBD1. The CDR3 is 14 amino acids. Germline V gene sequence: CDR1 MNHNY, CDR2 SVGAGI (reference sequence). V shed 4 bases and J 5 bases; nucleotides not matched to a gene: 6. This chain's CDR3 is CASSSGTGLNEQYF. The CDR3 nucleotides are TGTGCCAGCAGTTCGGGGACAGGGCTGAACGAGCAGTACTTC.

The rearrangement links TRBV7-9 to TRBJ1-4; maybe TRBD1 (6 bases). The CDR3 is 15 amino acids. From germline, CDR1 is SEHNR and CDR2 FQNEAQ (reference sequence). Trimming stripped 5 bases from V and 8 bases from J, with 18 bases between. Here the CDR3 reads CASSEGQGQNEKLFF. CDR3 nucleotides: TGTGCCAGCAGCGAAGGCCAGGGGCAAAACGAAAAACTGTTTTTT.

This clonotype was counted between two and nine times. The chain recombines TRBV29-1 with TRBJ2-5; D gene ambiguous. This CDR3 is 13 amino acids long. Germline V gene lookup returns CDR1 SQVTM and CDR2 ANQGSEA. V dropped 6 bases and J dropped 4 bases, with 15 bases sitting between them. CDR3 sequence reads: CSVDSGSLETQYF. In DNA form, the CDR3 reads TGCAGCGTGGATTCCGGATCCTTAGAGACCCAGTACTTC.

The rearrangement links TRBV12-3 or TRBV12-4 to TRBJ2-1, with 12 bases fitting TRBD2. With 4 bases clipped from V and 9 bases from J, the junction kept 7 bases outside the gene matches. The CDR3 extends over 15 amino acids. CDR3 residues: CASSWTSGITGEQFF. In nucleotides, the CDR3 is TGTGCCAGCAGTTGGACTAGCGGGATAACCGGTGAGCAGTTCTTC.

This chain uses TRBV2 with TRBJ2-4, with 7 nucleotides matching TRBD2. The tail of the sequence fits TRBJ2-5 better, so the J call may be wrong. Germline V lookup: CDR1 SNHLY, CDR2 FYNNEI. The CDR3 runs 15 residues. DNA of the CDR3: TGTGCCAGCAGCGAACTCGGGGGGACCCGGGAGACCCAGTACTTC. It codes for CASSELGGTRETQYF.

This clonotype appeared a few times. The J gene is TRBJ2-6, the V gene TRBV14, with a possible D match to TRBD2 (5 bases). The germline V gene encodes CDR1 SGHDN and CDR2 FVKESK. This CDR3 contains 18 residues. V lost 5 bases and J 5 bases, leaving 22 bases between the germline ends. DNA of the CDR3: TGTGCCAGCAGCGACTGGACGGCTGTGGAGGCTAGGGCCAACGTCCTGACTTTC. This translates into CASSDWTAVEARANVLTF. Supplemented by reference TRBV14 and TRBJ2-6, the full variable domain reads EAGVTQFPSHSVIEKGQTVTLRCDPISGHDNLYWYRRVMGKEIKFLLHFVKESKQDESGMPNNRFLAERTGGTYSTLKVQPAELEDSGVYFCASSDWTAVEARANVLTFGAGSRLTVL.

V is TRBV5-1 and J is TRBJ2-7; D is undetermined. Deletions cut 0 bases from V and 4 bases from J, with 11 bases between. CDR3 size: 14 residues. CDR1 SGHRS and CDR2 YFSETQ come from the germline V gene. CDR3: CASSLELSGYEQYF. CDR3 DNA sequence: TGCGCCAGCAGCTTGGAGTTATCGGGTTACGAGCAGTACTTC.

This clonotype was observed a few times. The chain combines TRBV20-1 with TRBJ2-4; D is unresolved. Germline V gives CDR1 DFQATT, CDR2 SNEGSKA (reference sequence). The V end lost 0 bases, the J end lost 4 bases, and 10 bases lay between the germline ends. The CDR3 loop spans 14 amino acids. The CDR3 reads CSARDAATKNIQYF. The CDR3 DNA is TGCAGTGCTAGAGATGCGGCGACAAAAAACATTCAGTACTTC.

The chain recombines TRBV10-3 with TRBJ2-5, with D perhaps matching TRBD2 (6 bases). The V gene's germline CDR1 is ENHRY and CDR2 SYGVKD. V lost 5 bases to trimming and J lost 2 bases, with 12 bases between them. The CDR3 spans 14 residues. CDR3 nucleotides: TGTGCCATCAGTCTGGGACTTTTACAAGAGACCCAGTACTTC. It codes for CAISLGLLQETQYF.

The chain recombines TRBV12-5 with TRBJ2-2; D call uncertain. The CDR3 runs to 17 residues. Trimming took 5 bases from V and 5 from J, leaving 21 bases between them. In germline, CDR1 is LGHNT, CDR2 FRNRAP. The CDR3 DNA reads TGTGCTAGTGGTCCACGAAAGTTTAGGGAAGGGACCGGGGAGCTGTTTTTT. Amino acids: CASGPRKFREGTGELFF.

This clonotype was picked up a small number of times. V and J are TRBV6-6 and TRBJ2-3; D is undetermined. This CDR3 is 12 amino acids long. V dropped 3 bases and J dropped 5 bases, with 6 bases sitting between them. Germline V gene sequence: CDR1 MNHNY, CDR2 SVGAGI (reference sequence). CDR3 loop: CASSYLVDTQYF. CDR3 coding DNA: TGTGCCAGCAGTTATTTGGTAGATACGCAGTATTTT.